Sequencing of this T cell receptor beta chain was carried out in a study of PD-L1 blockade in urothelial cancer (TCRdb year 2017). Some background on the complete study: Every patient began therapy at some point between 2013 and 2015 and was given atezolizumab 1,200 mg intravenously every 3 weeks. Around 29 patients had pretreatment blood TCR-seq, some 25 had at least one posttreatment blood collection, and some 25 had tumor TCR-seq. An exploratory multi-omic analysis was conducted of the somatic, immune and clinical correlates of response to PD-L1 blockade with atezolizumab in urothelial cancer. Patients had an ECOG performance status of 0 or 1 and had received between 0 and 3 prior chemotherapy regimens. Durable clinical benefit meant progression-free survival longer than 6 months, and TCR features were also tested against progression-free and overall survival. TCR sequencing covered pretreatment tumor samples and matched, serially collected peripheral blood taken before and after atezolizumab treatment. About 90% of the roughly 30 patients were identified as males with urothelial cancer of bladder origin, and a prior smoking history was reported by 18 of 29 patients. In the same patients who had TCR sequencing, pretreatment tumors also underwent whole exome sequencing and RNA sequencing. A median of about 150,000 T cells and some 84,000 unique TCRs was obtained from blood samples, and a median clonality of approximately 0.086 was observed. Blood samples were analyzed at 3 weeks after treatment start (second dose) and at 6 weeks after treatment start. Nine patients reached durable clinical benefit, while 20 patients did not.

Results the study describes overall, beyond this receptor: Small sample size (n ≈ 27) and many exploratory analyses mean the results are intended to be hypothesis-generating. At 3 weeks after the start of treatment, tumor-associated TCR clones in peripheral blood had expanded more in patients with durable benefit (n ≈ 24, p = 0.022). Improved progression-free and overall survival was found to be associated with pretreatment peripheral blood TCR clonality below the median.

Concerning this clone: There is no known antigen for this receptor. No clone much larger than this one lies a single base away; base qualities are absent.

To estimate absolute template abundance from read counts, synthetic TCR analog templates were spiked into each PCR. The immunoSEQ assay used bias-controlled V and J gene primers to amplify TCRbeta CDR3 regions from genomic DNA. Sequencing of rearranged TCRbeta segments was performed at approximately 20X coverage. The study's own analysis went as follows. Sequencing errors were corrected by clustering, and CDR3s were annotated against IMGT so that V, D and J genes could be assigned. Downstream analyses used only productive TCRbeta rearrangements and left out out-of-frame or stop-codon sequences. Clonality was computed as one minus Shannon entropy normalized by the log of the number of unique productive sequences. Clones differing between time points or between blood and tumor were identified using Fisher's exact test with Benjamini-Hochberg correction, with an adjusted p below 0.01 applied as the threshold. This is the immuneACCESS table as TCRdb keeps it, with only in-frame sequences that have V and J called. A part of the clones is gone; compared with another copy, unresolved V genes explain less than half, and the rest is unexplained. V, J and clone size were drawn from that table, and D and trimming were deduced from the DNA. This sample gives 45,000 to 50,000 clones in total; around 86% of them show up just once. The top ten constitute approximately 1.7% of the sample.

From the cysteine up to the phenylalanine, the CDR3 has a length of 14 residues. CDR3 DNA only is kept here, 42 bases in frame from base 1. The junction carries 13 bases between V and J, which are trimmed by 3 bases and 5 bases respectively. CDR1 and CDR2 (SGHRS, YFSETQ) derive from the germline V gene. Read against the paper, the sample's time point label means: pretreatment peripheral blood. The cohort included 25 to 30 patients with locally advanced or metastatic urothelial carcinoma who were treated at Memorial Sloan Kettering on a trial protocol. Peripheral blood mononuclear cells were collected from each patient pretreatment and during treatment, giving between 1 and 8 total time points per patient. The Qiagen DNeasy Blood extraction kit was used to purify genomic DNA from total PBMCs and tumor samples. PBMCs were collected pretreatment and during treatment, and were isolated and stored as previously described.

Sample: PBMCs, taken around atezolizumab (anti-PD-L1) treatment. The TCR sequence derives from a middle-aged man with urothelial cancer. The chain couples TRBV5-1 to TRBJ2-3; TRBD2 might be the D gene, on 5 matching bases. The CDR3 loop reads CASSSQPRGDTQYF. The sequence in DNA is TGCGCCAGCAGCTCGCAACCTCGGGGAGATACGCAGTATTTT.